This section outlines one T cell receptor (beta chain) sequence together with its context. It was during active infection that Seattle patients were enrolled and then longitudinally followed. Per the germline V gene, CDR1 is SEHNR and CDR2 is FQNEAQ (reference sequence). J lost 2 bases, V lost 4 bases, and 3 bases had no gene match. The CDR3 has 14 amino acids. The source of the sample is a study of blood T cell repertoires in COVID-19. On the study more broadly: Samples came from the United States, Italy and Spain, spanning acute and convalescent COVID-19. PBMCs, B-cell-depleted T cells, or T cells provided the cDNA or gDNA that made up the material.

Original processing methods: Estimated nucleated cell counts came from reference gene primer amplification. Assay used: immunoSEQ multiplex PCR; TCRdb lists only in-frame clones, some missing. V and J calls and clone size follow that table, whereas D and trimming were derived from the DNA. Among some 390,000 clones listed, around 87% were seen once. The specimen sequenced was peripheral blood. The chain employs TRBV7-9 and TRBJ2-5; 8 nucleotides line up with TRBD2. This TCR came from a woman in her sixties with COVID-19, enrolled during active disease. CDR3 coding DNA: TGTGCCAGCAGCTCCAAGCGGGGGCAAGAGACCCAGTACTTC. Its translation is CASSSKRGQETQYF.